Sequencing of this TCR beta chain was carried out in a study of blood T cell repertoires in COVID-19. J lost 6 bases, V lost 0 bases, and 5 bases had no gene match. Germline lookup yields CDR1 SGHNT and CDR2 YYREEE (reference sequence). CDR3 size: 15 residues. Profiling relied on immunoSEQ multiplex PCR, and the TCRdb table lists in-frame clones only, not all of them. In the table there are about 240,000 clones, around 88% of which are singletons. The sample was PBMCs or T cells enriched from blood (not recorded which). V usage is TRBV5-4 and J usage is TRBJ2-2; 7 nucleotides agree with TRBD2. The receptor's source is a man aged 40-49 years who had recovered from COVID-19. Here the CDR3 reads CASSLDGRLPGELFF. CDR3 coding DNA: TGTGCCAGCAGCTTGGACGGGAGGCTGCCCGGGGAGCTGTTTTTT.